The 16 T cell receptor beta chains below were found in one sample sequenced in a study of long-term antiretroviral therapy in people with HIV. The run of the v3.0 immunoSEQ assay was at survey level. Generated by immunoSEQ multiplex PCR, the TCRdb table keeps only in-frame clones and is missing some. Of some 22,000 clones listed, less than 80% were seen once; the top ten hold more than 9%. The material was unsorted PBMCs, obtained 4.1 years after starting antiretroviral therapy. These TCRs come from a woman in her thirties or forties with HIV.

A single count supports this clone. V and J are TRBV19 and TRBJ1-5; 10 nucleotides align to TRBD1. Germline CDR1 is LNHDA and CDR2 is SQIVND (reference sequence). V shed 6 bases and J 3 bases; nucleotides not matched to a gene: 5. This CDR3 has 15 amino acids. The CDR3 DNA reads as TGTGCCAGTAGCATGACAGGGGGCGACAATCAGCCCCAGCATTTT. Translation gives CASSMTGGDNQPQHF.

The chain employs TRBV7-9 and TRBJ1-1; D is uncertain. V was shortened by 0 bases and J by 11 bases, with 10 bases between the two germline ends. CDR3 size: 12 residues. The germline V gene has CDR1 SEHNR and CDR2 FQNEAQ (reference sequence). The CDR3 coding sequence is TGTGCCAGCAGCTTAGCCCCAATTGGGGCTTTCTTT. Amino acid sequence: CASSLAPIGAFF.

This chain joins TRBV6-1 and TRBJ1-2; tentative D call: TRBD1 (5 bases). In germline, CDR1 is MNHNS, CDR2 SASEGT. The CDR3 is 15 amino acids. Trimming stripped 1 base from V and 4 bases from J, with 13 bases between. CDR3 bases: TGTGCCAGCAGTGAAGTAGAGACAGCACCCTATGGCTACACCTTC. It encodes CASSEVETAPYGYTF.

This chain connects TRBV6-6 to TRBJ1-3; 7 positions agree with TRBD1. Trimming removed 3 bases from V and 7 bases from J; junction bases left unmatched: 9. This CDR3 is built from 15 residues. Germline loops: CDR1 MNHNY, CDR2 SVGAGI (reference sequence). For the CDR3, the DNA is TGTGCCAGCAGTTATGACAGGGCTAGAGGGAACACCATATATTTT. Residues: CASSYDRARGNTIYF.

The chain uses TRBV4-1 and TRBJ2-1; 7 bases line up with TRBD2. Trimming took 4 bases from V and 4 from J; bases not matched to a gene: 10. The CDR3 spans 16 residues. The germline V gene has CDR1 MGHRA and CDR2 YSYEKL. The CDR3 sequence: CASSRPSGEIYNEQFF. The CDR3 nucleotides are TGCGCCAGCAGCCGCCCTAGCGGCGAGATATACAATGAGCAGTTCTTC.

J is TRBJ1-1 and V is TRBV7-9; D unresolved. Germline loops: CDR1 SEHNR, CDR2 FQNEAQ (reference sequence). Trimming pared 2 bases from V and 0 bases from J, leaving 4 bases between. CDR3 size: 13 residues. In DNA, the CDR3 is TGTGCCAGCAGCTTAAGTCTGAACACTGAAGCTTTCTTT. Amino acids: CASSLSLNTEAFF.

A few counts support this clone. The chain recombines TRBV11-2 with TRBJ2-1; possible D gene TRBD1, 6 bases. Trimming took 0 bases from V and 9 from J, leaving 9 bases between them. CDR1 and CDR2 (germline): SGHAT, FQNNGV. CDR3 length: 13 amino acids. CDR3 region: CASSLEGGGEQFF. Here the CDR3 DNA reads TGTGCCAGCAGCTTAGAAGGGGGTGGTGAGCAGTTCTTC.

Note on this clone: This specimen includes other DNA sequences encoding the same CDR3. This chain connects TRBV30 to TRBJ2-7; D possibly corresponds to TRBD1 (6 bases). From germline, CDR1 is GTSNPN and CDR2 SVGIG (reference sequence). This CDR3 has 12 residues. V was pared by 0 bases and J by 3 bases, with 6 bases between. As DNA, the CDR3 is TGTGCCTGGAGTGTAGGGGGCTACGAGCAGTACTTC. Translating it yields CAWSVGGYEQYF.

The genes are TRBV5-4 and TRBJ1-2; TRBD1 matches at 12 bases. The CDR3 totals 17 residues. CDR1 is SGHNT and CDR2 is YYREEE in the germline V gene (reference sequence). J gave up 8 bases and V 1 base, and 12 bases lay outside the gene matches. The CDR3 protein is CASSLRTQGQGARGYTF. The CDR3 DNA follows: TGTGCCAGCAGCTTGCGGACCCAGGGACAGGGGGCGAGAGGCTACACCTTC.

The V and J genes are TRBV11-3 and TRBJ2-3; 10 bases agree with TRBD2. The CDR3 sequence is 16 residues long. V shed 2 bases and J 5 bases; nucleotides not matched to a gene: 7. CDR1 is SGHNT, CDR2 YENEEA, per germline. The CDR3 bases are TGTGCCAGCAGCTTAACTAGCGGGGTCTTCGGAGATACGCAGTATTTT. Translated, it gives CASSLTSGVFGDTQYF.

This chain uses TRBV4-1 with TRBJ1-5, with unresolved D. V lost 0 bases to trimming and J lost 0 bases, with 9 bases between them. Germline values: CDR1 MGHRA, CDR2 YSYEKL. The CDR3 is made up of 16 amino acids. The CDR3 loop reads CASSQDFGSSNQPQHF. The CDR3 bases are TGCGCCAGCAGCCAAGACTTTGGTTCTAGCAATCAGCCCCAGCATTTT.

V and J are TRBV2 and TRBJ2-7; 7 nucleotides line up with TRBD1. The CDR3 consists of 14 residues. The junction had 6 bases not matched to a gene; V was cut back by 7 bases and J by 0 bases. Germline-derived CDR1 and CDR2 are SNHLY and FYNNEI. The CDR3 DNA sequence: TGTGCCAGCAATAGGGACAGTAACTCCTACGAGCAGTACTTC. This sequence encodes CASNRDSNSYEQYF.

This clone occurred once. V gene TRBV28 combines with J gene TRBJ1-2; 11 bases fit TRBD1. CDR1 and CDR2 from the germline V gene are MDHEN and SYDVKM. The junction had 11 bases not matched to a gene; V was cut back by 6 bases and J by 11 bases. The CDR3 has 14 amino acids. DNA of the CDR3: TGTGCCAGCAGCCCCCGGACAGGGGGCGTCTTTTACACCTTC. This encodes CASSPRTGGVFYTF.

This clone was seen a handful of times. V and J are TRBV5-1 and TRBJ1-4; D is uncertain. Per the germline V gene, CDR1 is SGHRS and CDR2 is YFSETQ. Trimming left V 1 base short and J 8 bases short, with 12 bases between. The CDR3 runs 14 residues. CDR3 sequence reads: CASSLFGSDEKLFF. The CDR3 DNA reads TGCGCCAGCAGCTTGTTCGGCAGTGACGAAAAACTGTTTTTT.

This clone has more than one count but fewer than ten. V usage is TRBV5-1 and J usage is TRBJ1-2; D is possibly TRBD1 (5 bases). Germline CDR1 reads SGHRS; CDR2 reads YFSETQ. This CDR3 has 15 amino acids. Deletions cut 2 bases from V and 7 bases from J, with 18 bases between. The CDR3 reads CASSFVTADDVGYTF. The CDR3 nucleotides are TGCGCCAGCAGCTTCGTGACAGCCGACGACGTTGGCTACACCTTC.

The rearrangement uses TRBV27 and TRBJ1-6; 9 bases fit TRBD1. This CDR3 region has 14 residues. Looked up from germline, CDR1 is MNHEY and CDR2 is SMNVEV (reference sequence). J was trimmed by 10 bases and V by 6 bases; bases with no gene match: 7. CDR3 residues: CASRTTGGRSPLHF. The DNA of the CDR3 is TGTGCCAGCAGGACAACAGGGGGCAGATCACCCCTCCACTTT.